One TCR beta chain is described in this entry. For sorted subsets, about 200 ng DNA per replicate equaled around 28,000 T cell genomes. Clones were sequenced by immunoSEQ multiplex PCR, and TCRdb holds only the in-frame ones, with some missing. Of 2 million or so clones listed, about 95% are singletons. Positive CCR7 selection of CD45RO-negative cells yielded the naive CD8 cells, and terminally differentiated effector memory CD45RA+ cells were excluded. The data were obtained in a study of shared clonotypes between healthy human individuals. Germline V lookup: CDR1 LNHDA, CDR2 SQIVND (reference sequence). The CDR3 totals 14 residues. Trimming removed 5 bases at V and 4 bases at J, with 15 bases between.

The material sequenced was naive CD8+ T cells sorted from blood. The V call is TRBV19, the J call TRBJ2-7; D possibly corresponds to TRBD1 (6 bases). The receptor was isolated from a man between 18 and 35 years old in good health. DNA for the CDR3: TGTGCCAGTAGTGATTGGACAGATCCTTACGAGCAGTACTTC. This sequence encodes CASSDWTDPYEQYF.